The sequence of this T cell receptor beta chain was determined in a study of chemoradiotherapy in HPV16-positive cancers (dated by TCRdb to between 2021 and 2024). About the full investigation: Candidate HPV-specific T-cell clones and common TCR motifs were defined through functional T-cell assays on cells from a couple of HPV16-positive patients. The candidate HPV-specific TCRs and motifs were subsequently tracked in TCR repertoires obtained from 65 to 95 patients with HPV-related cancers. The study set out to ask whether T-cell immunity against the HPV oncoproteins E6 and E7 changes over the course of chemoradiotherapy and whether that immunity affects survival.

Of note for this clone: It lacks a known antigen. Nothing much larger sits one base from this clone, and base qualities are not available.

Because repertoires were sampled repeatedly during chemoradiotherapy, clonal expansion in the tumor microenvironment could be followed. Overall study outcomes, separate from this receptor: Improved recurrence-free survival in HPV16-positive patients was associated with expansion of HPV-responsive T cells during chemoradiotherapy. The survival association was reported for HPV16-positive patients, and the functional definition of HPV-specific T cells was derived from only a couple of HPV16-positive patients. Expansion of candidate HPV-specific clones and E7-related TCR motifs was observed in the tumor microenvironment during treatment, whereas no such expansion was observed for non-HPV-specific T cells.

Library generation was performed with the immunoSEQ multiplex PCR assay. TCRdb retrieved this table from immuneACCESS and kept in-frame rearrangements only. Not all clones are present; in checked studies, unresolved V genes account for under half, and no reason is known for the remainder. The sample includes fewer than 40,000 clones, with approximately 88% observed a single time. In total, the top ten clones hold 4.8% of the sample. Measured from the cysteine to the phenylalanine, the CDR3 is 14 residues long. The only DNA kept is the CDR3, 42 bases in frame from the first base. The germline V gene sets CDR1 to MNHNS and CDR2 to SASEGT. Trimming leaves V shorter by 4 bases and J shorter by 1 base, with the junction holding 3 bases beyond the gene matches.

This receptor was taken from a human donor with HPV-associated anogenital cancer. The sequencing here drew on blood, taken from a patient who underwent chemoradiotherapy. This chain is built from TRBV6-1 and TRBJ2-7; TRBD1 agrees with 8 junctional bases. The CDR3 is CASSAGTGSYEQYF. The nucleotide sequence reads TGTGCCAGCAGTGCCGGGACAGGATCCTACGAGCAGTACTTC.